These 17 T cell receptor beta chains share one sample of origin, sequenced in a study of control samples from healthy donors and cancer patients (dated by TCRdb to the early 2020s). The library was prepared using the immunoSEQ multiplex PCR assay. TCRdb re-hosts the immuneACCESS table, in-frame sequences only. Its copies lack some clones; in the studies checked, an unresolved V gene accounts for under half of them, and the cause for the rest is not known. This sample lists around 170,000 clones; about 86% were detected once. Clones ranked in the top ten supply under 5% of the sample. The sample taken for sequencing was blood. The receptors come from a woman aged 25 to 39 in good health.

The chain links TRBV13 to TRBJ2-7; D ambiguous. Germline V gives CDR1 PRHDT, CDR2 FYEKMQ (reference sequence). V lost 6 bases to trimming and J lost 2 bases, with 17 bases between them. There are 15 residues in the CDR3. CDR3 amino acids: CASSLKGGGAYEQYF. CDR3 DNA: TGTGCCAGCAGTTTAAAGGGTGGTGGGGCCTACGAGCAGTACTTC.

The chain recombines TRBV10-1 with TRBJ2-2, with D tentatively TRBD1 or TRBD2 (5 bases each). This CDR3 has 13 residues. Trimming removed 1 base from V and 6 bases from J, with 6 bases in between. Germline assignment: CDR1 WNHNN and CDR2 SYGVQD (reference sequence). CDR3 region: CASSEWGSGELFF. CDR3 in DNA: TGCGCCAGCAGTGAGTGGGGGTCCGGGGAGCTGTTTTTT.

The chain combines TRBV27 with TRBJ2-2; D is unclear. Trimming took 2 bases from V and 0 from J, leaving 13 bases between them. From germline, CDR1 is MNHEY and CDR2 SMNVEV (reference sequence). This CDR3 is built from 17 residues. Here the CDR3 reads CASSLRSRASNTGELFF. As DNA, the CDR3 is TGTGCCAGCAGTTTACGGTCAAGGGCTTCGAACACCGGGGAGCTGTTTTTT.

About this clone: Different DNA sequences within this sample yield the same CDR3. This chain connects TRBV27 to TRBJ2-6; D is possibly TRBD2 (7 bases). V dropped 7 bases and J dropped 0 bases, with 22 bases sitting between them. CDR3 length equals 19 residues. CDR1 and CDR2 (germline): MNHEY, SMNVEV (reference sequence). CDR3 sequence: CASKKGGALALSGANVLTF. The DNA of the CDR3 is TGTGCCAGCAAGAAGGGGGGGGCCCTTGCTCTCTCTGGGGCCAACGTCCTGACTTTC. Variable domain in full (rest from reference TRBV27 and TRBJ2-6): EAQVTQNPRYLITVTGKKLTVTCSQNMNHEYMSWYRQDPGLGLRQIYYSMNVEVTDKGDVPEGYKVSRKEKRNFPLILESPSPNQTSLYFCASKKGGALALSGANVLTFGAGSRLTVL.

V usage is TRBV4-1 and J usage is TRBJ1-1; TRBD1 is a possible D gene (5 bases). The V and J ends lost 0 bases and 1 base respectively, with 9 bases between them. The V gene's germline CDR1 is MGHRA and CDR2 YSYEKL. CDR3 size: 15 residues. The DNA for the CDR3 is TGCGCCAGCAGCCAAGATCTAAGGGGGAACACTGAAGCTTTCTTT. This translates into CASSQDLRGNTEAFF.

The chain links TRBV5-4 to TRBJ2-7; D is unclear. V was pared by 4 bases and J by 0 bases, with 14 bases between. The CDR3 has 15 amino acids. Germline CDR1 SGHNT, CDR2 YYREEE (reference sequence). The chain's CDR3 is CASSLSPRSSYEQYF. CDR3 coding DNA: TGTGCCAGCAGCCTGTCCCCTCGGAGCTCCTACGAGCAGTACTTC. The variable domain in full, with the rest retrieved from reference TRBV5-4 and TRBJ2-7, is ETGVTQSPTHLIKTRGQQVTLRCSSQSGHNTVSWYQQALGQGPQFIFQYYREEENGRGNFPPRFSGLQFPNYSSELNVNALELDDSALYLCASSLSPRSSYEQYFGPGTRLTVT.

The V call is TRBV3-1 (or the pseudogene TRBV3-2), the J call TRBJ1-1; 12 bases line up with TRBD1. The CDR3 totals 17 residues. The V segment lost 1 base and the J segment 5 bases; nucleotides outside the gene matches: 8. Germline assignment: CDR1 LGHDT and CDR2 YNNKEL (reference sequence). CDR3 bases: TGTGCCAGCAGCCAAGCCGGGACAGGGGGCGCGGGTACTGAAGCTTTCTTT. As protein: CASSQAGTGGAGTEAFF.

V usage is TRBV7-9 and J usage is TRBJ1-5; 9 bases match TRBD1. In germline, CDR1 is SEHNR, CDR2 FQNEAQ (reference sequence). The CDR3 contains 16 residues. Losses at the gene ends were 2 bases for V and 5 bases for J; bases not matched to a gene: 7. The CDR3 region is CASSLFTGQGDQPQHF. DNA of the CDR3: TGTGCCAGCAGCTTATTCACGGGACAGGGCGATCAGCCCCAGCATTTT.

In this sample, this clone turned up a few times. The chain couples TRBV6-5 to TRBJ1-5; 7 bases are shared with TRBD1. V lost 7 bases to trimming and J lost 7 bases; unmatched junction nucleotides: 4. The CDR3 runs to 12 residues. Germline V lookup: CDR1 MNHEY, CDR2 SVGAGI. The DNA for the CDR3 is TGTGCCAGCACATGGGACAGCCAGCCCCAGCATTTT. Protein sequence: CASTWDSQPQHF.

CDR3: CASSVCISGTSGVQETQYF. The CDR3 bases are TGTGCCAGCAGCGTGTGCATTTCCGGGACTAGCGGAGTCCAAGAGACCCAGTACTTC. This chain links TRBV9 with TRBJ2-5; TRBD2 matches at 11 bases. V shed 2 bases and J 1 base; nucleotides not matched to a gene: 13. The CDR3 sequence is 19 residues long. Germline CDR1 and CDR2: SGDLS and YYNGEE.

J is TRBJ1-1 and V is TRBV15, with a weak D call TRBD1 (5 bases). Trimming left V 3 bases short and J 4 bases short, with 9 bases between. CDR3 length equals 13 residues. CDR1 LNHNV and CDR2 YYDKDF come from the germline V gene (reference sequence). The CDR3 DNA is TGTGCCACCAGCAGGGTGGGGGGCACTGAAGCTTTCTTT. Its translation: CATSRVGGTEAFF.

The chain joins TRBV6-4 to TRBJ2-3; 14 positions match TRBD2. V was clipped by 5 bases and J by 1 base; unmatched bases: 8. The CDR3 contains 18 residues. Looked up from germline, CDR1 is MRHNA and CDR2 is SNTAGT. CDR3 amino acids: CASSLDGTSGGGTDTQYF. The CDR3 DNA reads as TGTGCCAGCAGTCTGGATGGGACTAGCGGGGGCGGCACAGATACGCAGTATTTT.

The chain links TRBV28 to TRBJ1-1; no definite D call. Germline CDR1 MDHEN, CDR2 SYDVKM. The V and J ends lost 5 bases and 7 bases respectively, with 11 bases between them. The CDR3 runs to 12 residues. The CDR3 sequence: CASSPRIFEAFF. The CDR3 DNA is TGTGCCAGCAGTCCCAGGATTTTTGAAGCTTTCTTT. Variable domain in full (rest from reference TRBV28 and TRBJ1-1): DVKVTQSSRYLVKRTGEKVFLECVQDMDHENMFWYRQDPGLGLRLIYFSYDVKMKEKGDIPEGYSVSREKKERFSLILESASTNQTSMYLCASSPRIFEAFFGQGTRLTVV.

The V and J genes are TRBV6-5 and TRBJ2-1, with TRBD1 matching 9 bases. The CDR3 spans 13 residues. J was trimmed by 4 bases and V by 11 bases; bases with no gene match: 6. Looked up from germline, CDR1 is MNHEY and CDR2 is SVGAGI. The CDR3 region is CAVRDRVYNEQFF. The CDR3 region has the DNA TGTGCCGTCCGGGACAGGGTTTACAATGAGCAGTTCTTC.

J is TRBJ1-2 and V is TRBV27, with TRBD1 identical over 9 bases. The CDR3 runs 16 residues. V shed 5 bases, J shed 5 bases, and the junction held 12 bases outside the gene matches. Germline V CDR1 and CDR2: MNHEY, SMNVEV (reference sequence). The CDR3 here is CASSTYGQGRFYGYTF. The CDR3, as DNA: TGTGCCAGCAGTACCTATGGACAGGGGCGATTTTATGGCTACACCTTC.

The rearrangement joins TRBV7-9 to TRBJ1-1; possibly TRBD1 for D (5 bases). This CDR3 has 15 residues. V was pared by 4 bases and J by 1 base, with 13 bases between. The germline V gene has CDR1 SEHNR and CDR2 FQNEAQ (reference sequence). The CDR3 DNA follows: TGTGCCAGCAGCTCAGGGCACAGGTCGAACACTGAAGCTTTCTTT. Translating it yields CASSSGHRSNTEAFF.

The chain recombines TRBV2 with TRBJ1-4; no clear D. Germline V gene sequence: CDR1 SNHLY, CDR2 FYNNEI. V lost 0 bases to trimming and J lost 10 bases, with 6 bases between them. This CDR3 is built from 12 residues. The CDR3 loop is CASSEAGRKLFF. Written as DNA, the CDR3 is TGTGCCAGCAGTGAAGCGGGGAGAAAACTGTTTTTT.